Listed here is a single TCR beta chain. The draw of peripheral blood yielded roughly 9.1 milliliters from each donor. A sample-barcoded 5' primer and a J-beta primer mix were used in a second PCR of about 7 to 12 cycles. TCRdb re-called the 5' RACE reads with MiXCR, one entry per CDR3 protein. The sample consists of about 800,000 distinct CDR3 sequences, just under 25% of them appearing once. These data are taken from a study of blood T cells in healthy people across ages. J gave up 4 bases and V 6 bases, and 5 bases lay outside the gene matches. There are 14 residues in the CDR3. These data also featured in a second study, about T cells of mothers and their children.

This chain joins TRBV12-3 or TRBV12-4 and TRBJ2-3; 9 bases align to TRBD1. Sequenced material: blood. This clonotype originated in a boy younger than 18 in good health. The chain's CDR3 is CASSPRTGADTQYF. CDR3 coding DNA: TGTGCCAGCAGCCCCAGGACAGGGGCAGATACGCAGTATTTT.